This record concerns one T cell receptor beta chain sequence. No cognate antigen has been identified for it. No base quality values were provided; no much bigger clone lies one nucleotide off. The data are from a study of blood T cell repertoires in COVID-19 (dated by TCRdb to 2020 to 2021). Describing the broader study: The collaborator samples originated in the United States, Italy and Spain and spanned the acute and convalescent phases of COVID-19. The prospective study material was composed of cDNA or gDNA derived from T cells, B-cell-depleted T cells, or PBMCs. Subjects who had been exposed to COVID-19, were actively infected with it, or had recovered from it provided the deeply sampled blood TCRbeta repertoires that made up the dataset. HLA class I and class II types, where available, came from metadata supplied by the sample provider rather than from assay-based typing. The repertoires were released in a freely available public database intended as a resource for research on the immune response to SARS-CoV-2. Samples were obtained from the ongoing ImmuneRACE study (first 160 participants) and from some 1,200 subjects provided by 6 global collaborators. The sample metadata nearly always contained a de-identified subject ID, COVID-19 status, age in years and sex.

TCRbeta CDR3 regions were amplified from genomic DNA using the immunoSEQ Assay, a bias-controlled multiplex PCR. As for the authors' bioinformatics: The number of nucleated cells in each sample was estimated by amplification of reference gene primers within the assay. To quantify the absolute abundance of each unique TCRbeta CDR3 rearrangement, sequence reads were collapsed and filtered. For each sample, productive Simpson clonality was calculated as the square root of Simpson's diversity index over productive rearrangements. Entries here come from immuneACCESS through TCRdb and include only in-frame sequences with V and J called. Some clones fail to appear in such tables; in the studies checked, an unresolved V gene covers under half of the shortfall, and the cause of the remainder is unknown. V and J calls and clone size come straight from that table; D and trimming were deduced from the DNA. The sample data list around 80,000 clones, and about 70% of these were observed just once. The biggest ten clones account for around 5% of the sample.

Results and caveats for the whole study, not just this receptor: The quantity of clinical and demographic metadata differed by source and by participant and was supplied without curation.

Inclusive of the bounding cysteine and phenylalanine, the CDR3 is 17 residues long. Only the CDR3 DNA stays, 51 bases, in frame from base 1. CDR1 is given as SGHKS and CDR2 as YYEKEE, both from the germline V gene (reference sequence). V lost 1 base and J lost 7 bases, and the count of bases not matched to a germline gene is 14. Each collaborating institution followed its own protocols to collect whole blood in K2EDTA tubes. For TCRbeta analysis, collaborators shipped samples as frozen whole blood, isolated PBMCs, or DNA extracted from either of those sample types. Sequences were obtained from peripheral blood. This sequence uses TRBV5-5 and TRBJ2-5; the central 9 bases match TRBD2. This clonotype was obtained from a man aged 50 or older with active or convalescent COVID-19. The DNA reads TGTGCCAGCAGCTTGAACTTAGACAGGGCGCGGGGGGGGACCCAGTACTTC. Translated, it gives CASSLNLDRARGGTQYF.